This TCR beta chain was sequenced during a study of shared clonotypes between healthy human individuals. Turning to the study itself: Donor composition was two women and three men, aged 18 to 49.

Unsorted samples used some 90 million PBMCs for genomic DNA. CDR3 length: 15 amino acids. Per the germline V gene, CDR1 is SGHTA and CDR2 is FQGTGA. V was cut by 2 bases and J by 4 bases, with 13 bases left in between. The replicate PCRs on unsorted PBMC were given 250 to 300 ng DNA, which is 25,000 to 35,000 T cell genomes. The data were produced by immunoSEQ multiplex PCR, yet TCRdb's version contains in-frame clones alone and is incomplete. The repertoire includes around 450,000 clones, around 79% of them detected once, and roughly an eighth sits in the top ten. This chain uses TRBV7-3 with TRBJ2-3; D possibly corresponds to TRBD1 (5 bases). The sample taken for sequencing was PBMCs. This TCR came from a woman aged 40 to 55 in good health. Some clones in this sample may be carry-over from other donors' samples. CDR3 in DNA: TGTGCCAGCAGCTTATCAGGGATCATAGCAGATACGCAGTATTTT. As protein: CASSLSGIIADTQYF.